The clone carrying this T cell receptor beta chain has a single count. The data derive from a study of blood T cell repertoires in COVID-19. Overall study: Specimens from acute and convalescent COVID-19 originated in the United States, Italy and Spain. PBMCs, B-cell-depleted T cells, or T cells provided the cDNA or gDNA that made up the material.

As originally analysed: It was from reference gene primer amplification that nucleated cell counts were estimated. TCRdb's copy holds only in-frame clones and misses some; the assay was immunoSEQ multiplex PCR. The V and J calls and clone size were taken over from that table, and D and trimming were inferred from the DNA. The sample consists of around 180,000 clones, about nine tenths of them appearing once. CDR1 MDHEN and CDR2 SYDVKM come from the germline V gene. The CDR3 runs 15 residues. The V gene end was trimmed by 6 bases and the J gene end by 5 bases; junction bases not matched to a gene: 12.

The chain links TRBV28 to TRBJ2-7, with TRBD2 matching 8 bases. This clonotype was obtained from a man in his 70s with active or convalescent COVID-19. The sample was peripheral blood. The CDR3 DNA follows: TGTGCCAGCAGCACCCGGACTAGCCCAATTGACGAGCAGTACTTC. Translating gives CASSTRTSPIDEQYF. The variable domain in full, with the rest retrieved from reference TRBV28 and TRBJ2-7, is DVKVTQSSRYLVKRTGEKVFLECVQDMDHENMFWYRQDPGLGLRLIYFSYDVKMKEKGDIPEGYSVSREKKERFSLILESASTNQTSMYLCASSTRTSPIDEQYFGPGTRLTVT.